The 10 T cell receptor beta chains below all came from one sample that was sequenced in a study of T-cell memory formation after mild COVID-19. TCRdb re-called the 5' RACE reads through MiXCR, storing one row per CDR3 protein. The sample records 250,000 or so distinct CDR3 sequences, roughly 10% being singletons. The sample comprised PBMCs or a T cell subset sorted from them (not recorded which). Receptors were obtained from a man aged 18 to 30 who had mild COVID-19 (a few samples of this study predate the infection). Cell type and time point are not known.

This clonotype was seen a handful of times. J is TRBJ2-2 and V is TRBV7-2; D remains unclear. The CDR3 is 16 amino acids. V shed 2 bases and J shed 0 bases, with 10 bases lying between them. Germline V lookup: CDR1 SGHTA, CDR2 FQGNSA. The CDR3 protein is CASSLKVPANTGELFF. DNA for the CDR3: TGTGCCAGCAGCTTAAAGGTACCGGCGAACACCGGGGAGCTGTTTTTT.

This clonotype appeared a few times. The gene calls are TRBV27 and TRBJ1-5; D perhaps matches TRBD1 (5 bases). Trimming cost V 4 bases and J 11 bases, with 9 bases left between them. CDR3 length: 11 residues. Per germline, CDR1 MNHEY and CDR2 SMNVEV (reference sequence). The CDR3 is CASSSTGAQHF. The CDR3 DNA reads as TGTGCCAGCAGTTCGACGGGGGCCCAGCATTTT.

V is TRBV5-6 and J is TRBJ1-1, with a possible D match to TRBD1 (6 bases). Germline V gene data show CDR1 as SGHDT and CDR2 as YYEEEE. This CDR3 contains 16 residues. V was trimmed by 1 base and J by 7 bases, leaving 20 bases between them. CDR3 sequence reads: CASSLKGGLWDGEAFF. CDR3 nucleotide sequence: TGTGCCAGCAGCTTGAAGGGGGGACTATGGGACGGTGAAGCTTTCTTT.

This sequence joins TRBV7-8 and TRBJ2-1, with TRBD2 matching over 13 bases. Trimming cost V 5 bases and J 4 bases; bases outside gene matches: 5. The germline CDR1 and CDR2 sequences are SGHVS and FQNEAQ. This CDR3 contains 16 residues. CDR3 protein: CASSHGTSGAYNEQFF. The CDR3 bases are TGTGCCAGCAGCCACGGGACTAGCGGGGCGTACAATGAGCAGTTCTTC.

There are a few counts of this clonotype. The V and J genes are TRBV20-1 and TRBJ1-5; possibly TRBD1 for D (6 bases). Germline CDR1 reads DFQATT; CDR2 reads SNEGSKA (reference sequence). CDR3 size: 13 residues. Trimming stripped 3 bases from V and 3 bases from J, with 9 bases between. CDR3 residues: CSARGTLNQPQHF. Here the CDR3 DNA reads TGCAGTGCTAGGGGGACACTCAATCAGCCCCAGCATTTT.

This clonotype was seen repeatedly, ten times or more. This chain links TRBV29-1 with TRBJ2-4; TRBD1 aligns across 7 bases. Per germline, CDR1 SQVTM and CDR2 ANQGSEA. The CDR3 loop spans 12 amino acids. V lost 7 bases, J lost 8 bases, and 8 bases stayed unmatched. CDR3 residues: CSAGTVGDIQYF. CDR3 in DNA: TGCAGCGCCGGGACAGTCGGCGACATTCAGTACTTC.

A few counts support this clonotype. V gene TRBV5-1 combines with J gene TRBJ2-1; no clear D. V was clipped by 3 bases and J by 3 bases, with 7 bases between them. This CDR3 has 13 residues. The germline gives CDR1 SGHRS, CDR2 YFSETQ. In nucleotides, the CDR3 is TGCGCCAGCAGCTCCTTCAACTACAATGAGCAGTTCTTC. Amino acid sequence: CASSSFNYNEQFF.

This clonotype is a singleton in its sample. The chain joins TRBV6-2 or TRBV6-3 to TRBJ2-3, with D possibly matching TRBD2 (6 bases). The germline gives CDR1 MNHEY, CDR2 SVGEGT. V lost 0 bases and J lost 0, with 16 bases in between. This CDR3 is built from 18 residues. The CDR3, as DNA: TGTGCCAGCAGTTACTCGAACCCGGGAGTTGGGAGCACAGATACGCAGTATTTT. This gives the protein CASSYSNPGVGSTDTQYF.

There are many counts of this clonotype. The chain recombines TRBV7-9 with TRBJ2-5; TRBD2 matches 10 bases. Germline V gene data show CDR1 as SEHNR and CDR2 as FQNEAQ (reference sequence). J gave up 2 bases and V 5 bases, and 2 bases lay outside the gene matches. This CDR3 spans 14 amino acids. CDR3 in amino acids: CASSGAGGQETQYF. The CDR3, as DNA: TGTGCCAGCAGCGGAGCGGGGGGGCAAGAGACCCAGTACTTC.

This clonotype was detected a few times. The CDR3 DNA is TGTGCCAGCAGCCAAGTACCCTTTGTTCTGAACACCGGGGAGCTGTTTTTT. Its protein is CASSQVPFVLNTGELFF. The V call is TRBV4-2, the J call TRBJ2-2, with D unresolved. V gave up 1 base and J gave up 1 base, with 13 bases separating them. Germline loops: CDR1 LGHNA, CDR2 YNFKEQ. The CDR3 consists of 17 residues.